Listed below are T cell receptor beta chains from one sample, sequenced in a study of cytomegalovirus exposure and HLA in healthy donors. Measured with immunoSEQ multiplex PCR; TCRdb has only the in-frame clones, and not every one. Among some 120,000 clones listed, about 88% were seen once. Sequencing was performed on PBMCs. These receptors all come from a man aged 25-45 years in good health and CMV-seronegative. The CDR3 runs from the conserved cysteine through the conserved F or W. Fields, in order: clone size, J gene, D gene, V gene, CDR3 protein. D genes are given only for firm matches. Only part of the rows carry a size: once, few, many, or a class if the clone is expanded.

size: NA; J: TRBJ2-1; D: TRBD2; V: TRBV4-3; CDR3: CASSLSERDYYNEQFF
size: NA; J: TRBJ1-1; D: NA; V: TRBV30; CDR3: CAWSAPRGAFF
size: once; J: TRBJ2-7; D: NA; V: TRBV29-1; CDR3: CSVATAADEQYF
size: NA; J: TRBJ2-7; D: TRBD2; V: TRBV10-3; CDR3: CAISESGGRAYEQYF
size: NA; J: TRBJ1-2; D: NA; V: TRBV18; CDR3: CASSPTANYGYTF
size: NA; J: TRBJ1-2; D: TRBD1; V: TRBV6-5; CDR3: CASNFIGTDYGYTF
size: NA; J: TRBJ2-3; D: TRBD1; V: TRBV30; CDR3: CAWLRNGQATDTQYF
size: once; J: TRBJ1-1; D: TRBD1; V: TRBV11-2; CDR3: CASSPRLGGGAITEAFF
size: NA; J: TRBJ1-5; D: TRBD1; V: TRBV2; CDR3: CASGRDRGREQPQHF
size: NA; J: TRBJ2-5; D: NA; V: TRBV7-9; CDR3: CASSPLRTFGETQYF
size: NA; J: TRBJ1-5; D: NA; V: TRBV6-1; CDR3: CASSEAGADYQPQHF
size: NA; J: TRBJ2-3; D: TRBD2; V: TRBV6-4; CDR3: CASSDSTGGPDTQYF
size: NA; J: TRBJ2-7; D: TRBD1; V: TRBV27; CDR3: CASSGQGTRIDEQYF
size: NA; J: TRBJ1-4; D: NA; V: TRBV2; CDR3: CASSGHGGGNEKLFF
size: NA; J: TRBJ1-3; D: TRBD1; V: TRBV5-6; CDR3: CASSSTGSGNTIYF
size: NA; J: TRBJ2-2; D: NA; V: TRBV11-2; CDR3: CASASGGELFF
size: NA; J: TRBJ1-1; D: NA; V: TRBV2; CDR3: CASSVQEGEAFF
size: NA; J: TRBJ1-2; D: TRBD1; V: TRBV4-2; CDR3: CASSQDRGTGLGYGYTF
size: NA; J: TRBJ1-2; D: TRBD1; V: TRBV5-6; CDR3: CASSLDRGNYGYTF
size: NA; J: TRBJ2-3; D: TRBD2; V: TRBV14; CDR3: CASSQTSALVTQYF
size: NA; J: TRBJ1-5; D: NA; V: TRBV30; CDR3: CAWSVDRSNQPQHF
size: NA; J: TRBJ1-5; D: TRBD1; V: TRBV19; CDR3: CASSIGQGKPQHF
size: NA; J: TRBJ2-7; D: NA; V: TRBV6-6; CDR3: CASRNSQGITHEQYF
size: NA; J: TRBJ2-7; D: NA; V: TRBV5-1; CDR3: CASSLVAGVGEQYF
size: once; J: TRBJ1-2; D: TRBD1; V: TRBV6-6; CDR3: CASRTPDREVGYTF
size: NA; J: TRBJ2-1; D: TRBD2; V: TRBV14; CDR3: CASSRGLAGIALFF
size: NA; J: TRBJ2-2; D: NA; V: TRBV29-1; CDR3: CSGRWGANTGELFF
size: NA; J: TRBJ2-3; D: NA; V: TRBV9; CDR3: CASSVAGSVDTQYF
size: NA; J: TRBJ2-2; D: TRBD1; V: TRBV5-6; CDR3: CASSLEGQKNTGELFF
size: NA; J: TRBJ1-1; D: TRBD1; V: TRBV6-1; CDR3: CASLLIPGTDTEAFF